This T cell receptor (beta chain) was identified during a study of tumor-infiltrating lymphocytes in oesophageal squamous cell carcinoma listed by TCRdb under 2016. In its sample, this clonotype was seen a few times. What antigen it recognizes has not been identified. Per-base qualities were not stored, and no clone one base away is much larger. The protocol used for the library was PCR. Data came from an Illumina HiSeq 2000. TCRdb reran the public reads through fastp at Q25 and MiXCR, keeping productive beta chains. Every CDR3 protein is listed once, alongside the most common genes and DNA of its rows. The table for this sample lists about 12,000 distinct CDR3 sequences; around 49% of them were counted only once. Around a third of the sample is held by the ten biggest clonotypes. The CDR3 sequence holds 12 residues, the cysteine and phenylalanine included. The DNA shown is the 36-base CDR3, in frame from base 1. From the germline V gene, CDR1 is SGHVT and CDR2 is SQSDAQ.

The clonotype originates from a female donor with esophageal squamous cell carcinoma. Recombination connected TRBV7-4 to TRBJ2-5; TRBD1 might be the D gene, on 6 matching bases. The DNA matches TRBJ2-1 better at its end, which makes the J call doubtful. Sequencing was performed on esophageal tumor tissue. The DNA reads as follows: TGTGCCAGCAGCTTGACAGGTAATGAGCAGTTCTTC. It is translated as CASSLTGNEQFF.